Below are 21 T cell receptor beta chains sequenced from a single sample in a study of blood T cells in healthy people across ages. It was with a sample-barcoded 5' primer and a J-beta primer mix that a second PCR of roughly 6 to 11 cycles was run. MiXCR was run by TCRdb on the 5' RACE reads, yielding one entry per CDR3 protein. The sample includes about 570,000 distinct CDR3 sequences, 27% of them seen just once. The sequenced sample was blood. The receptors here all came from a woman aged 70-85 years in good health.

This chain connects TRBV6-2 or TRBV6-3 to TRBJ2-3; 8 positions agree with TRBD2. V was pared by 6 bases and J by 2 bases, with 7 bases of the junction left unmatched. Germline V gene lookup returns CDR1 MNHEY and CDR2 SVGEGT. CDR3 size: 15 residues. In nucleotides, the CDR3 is TGTGCCAGCAGAGATCGCGGGGGGACCACAGATACGCAGTATTTT. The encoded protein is CASRDRGGTTDTQYF.

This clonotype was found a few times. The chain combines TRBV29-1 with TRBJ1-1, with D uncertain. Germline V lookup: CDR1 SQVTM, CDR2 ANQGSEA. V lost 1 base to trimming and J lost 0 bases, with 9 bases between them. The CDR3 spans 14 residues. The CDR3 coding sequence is TGCAGCGTTGAAGGTCCGGGGTTGAACACTGAAGCTTTCTTT. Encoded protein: CSVEGPGLNTEAFF.

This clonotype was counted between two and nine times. The CDR3 sequence: CASSLGTVSYGYTF. CDR3 in DNA: TGTGCCAGCAGCTTGGGGACAGTGAGCTATGGCTACACCTTC. This sequence joins TRBV7-3 and TRBJ1-2; 7 bases match TRBD1. CDR1 and CDR2 from the germline V gene are SGHTA and FQGTGA. J was trimmed by 4 bases and V by 3 bases; bases with no gene match: 5. This CDR3 contains 14 residues.

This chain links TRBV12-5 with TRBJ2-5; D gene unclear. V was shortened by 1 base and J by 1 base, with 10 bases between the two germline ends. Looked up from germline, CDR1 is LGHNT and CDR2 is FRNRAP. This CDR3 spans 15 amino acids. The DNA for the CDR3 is TGTGCTAGTGGTTTGGGAACGTTCATCCAAGAGACCCAGTACTTC. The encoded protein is CASGLGTFIQETQYF.

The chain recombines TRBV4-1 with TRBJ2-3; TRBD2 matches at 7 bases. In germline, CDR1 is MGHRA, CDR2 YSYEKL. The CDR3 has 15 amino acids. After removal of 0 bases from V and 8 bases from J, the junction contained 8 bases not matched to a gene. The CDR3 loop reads CASSQDRGLSSTQYF. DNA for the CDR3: TGCGCCAGCAGCCAAGATCGGGGACTATCTAGTACGCAGTATTTT.

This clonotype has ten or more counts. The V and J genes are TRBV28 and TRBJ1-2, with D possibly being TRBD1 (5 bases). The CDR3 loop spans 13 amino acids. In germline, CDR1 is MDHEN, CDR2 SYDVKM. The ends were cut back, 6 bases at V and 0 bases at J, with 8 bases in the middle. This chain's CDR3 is CASRPTANYGYTF. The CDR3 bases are TGTGCCAGCAGGCCGACAGCTAACTATGGCTACACCTTC.

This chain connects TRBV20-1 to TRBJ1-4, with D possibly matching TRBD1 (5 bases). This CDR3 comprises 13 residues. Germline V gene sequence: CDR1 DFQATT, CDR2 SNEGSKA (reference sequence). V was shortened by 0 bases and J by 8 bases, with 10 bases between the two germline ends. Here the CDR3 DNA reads TGCAGTGCTAGAGAACGGGGACCGGAAAAACTGTTTTTT. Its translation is CSARERGPEKLFF.

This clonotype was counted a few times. CDR3 region: CATSDPGTSSTDTQYF. CDR3 nucleotide sequence: TGTGCCACCAGTGATCCCGGGACTTCTAGCACAGATACGCAGTATTTT. The rearrangement links TRBV24-1 to TRBJ2-3; a possible D gene is TRBD2 (6 bases). V was cut by 3 bases and J by 0 bases, with 12 bases left in between. Germline CDR1 KGHDR, CDR2 SFDVKD. The CDR3 has 16 residues.

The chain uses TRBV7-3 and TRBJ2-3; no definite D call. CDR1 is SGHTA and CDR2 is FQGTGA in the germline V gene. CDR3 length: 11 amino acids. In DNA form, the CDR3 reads TGTGTCGGCAAGGAAACAGATACGCAGTATTTT. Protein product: CVGKETDTQYF.

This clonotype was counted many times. The CDR3 reads CASTAVVGASPQITGELFF. CDR3 bases: TGTGCCAGCACTGCGGTGGTGGGGGCCTCCCCTCAAATCACCGGGGAGCTGTTTTTT. The gene calls are TRBV21-1 and TRBJ2-2; the table assigns TRBD1, which was not confirmed against the DNA. TRBV21-1 is reported as a pseudogene. CDR3 length: 19 amino acids.

CDR3 nucleotides: TGTGCCAGCAGTCGCGGGGGCCTAGCGGAGTACAATGAGCAGTTCTTC. It codes for CASSRGGLAEYNEQFF. The chain recombines TRBV11-2 with TRBJ2-5; a weak D match, TRBD2 (7 bases). The assigned J gene may be wrong: the sequence end matches TRBJ2-1 better. The CDR3 loop spans 16 amino acids. The germline V gene has CDR1 SGHAT and CDR2 FQNNGV.

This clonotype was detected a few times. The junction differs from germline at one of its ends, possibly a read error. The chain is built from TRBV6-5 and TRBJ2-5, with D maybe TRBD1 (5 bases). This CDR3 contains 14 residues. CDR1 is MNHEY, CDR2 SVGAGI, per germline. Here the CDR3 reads CASSYTMGQETQYF. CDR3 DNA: TGTGCCAGCAGTTACACGATGGGGCAAGAGACTCAGTACTTC.

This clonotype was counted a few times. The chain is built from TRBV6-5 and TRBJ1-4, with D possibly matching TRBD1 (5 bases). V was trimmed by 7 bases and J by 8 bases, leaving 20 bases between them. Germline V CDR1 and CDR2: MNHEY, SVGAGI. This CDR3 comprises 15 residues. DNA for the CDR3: TGTGCCAGCAATCGAGCCGGGACGGGGAGGGAAAAACTGTTTTTT. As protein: CASNRAGTGREKLFF.

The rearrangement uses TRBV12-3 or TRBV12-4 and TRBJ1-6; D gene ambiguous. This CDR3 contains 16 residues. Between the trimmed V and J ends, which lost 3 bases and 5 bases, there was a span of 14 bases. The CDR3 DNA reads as TGTGCCAGCAGTTTTTCGATAGCGGGGAATAATTCACCCCTCCACTTT. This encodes CASSFSIAGNNSPLHF.

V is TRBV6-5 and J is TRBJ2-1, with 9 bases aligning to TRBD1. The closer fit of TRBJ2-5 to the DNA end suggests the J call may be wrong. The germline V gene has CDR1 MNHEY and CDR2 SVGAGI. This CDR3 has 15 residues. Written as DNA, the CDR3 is TGTGCCAGCAGTTCTCCCCGACAGGGGGGTGAGACCCAGTACTTC. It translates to CASSSPRQGGETQYF.

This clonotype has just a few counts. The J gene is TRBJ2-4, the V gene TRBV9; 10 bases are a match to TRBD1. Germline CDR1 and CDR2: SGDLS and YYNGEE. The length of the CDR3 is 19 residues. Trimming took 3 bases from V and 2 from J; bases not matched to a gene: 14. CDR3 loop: CASSADRGTISLTKNIQYF. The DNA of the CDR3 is TGTGCCAGCAGCGCGGACAGGGGGACGATCTCTCTAACCAAAAACATTCAGTACTTC.

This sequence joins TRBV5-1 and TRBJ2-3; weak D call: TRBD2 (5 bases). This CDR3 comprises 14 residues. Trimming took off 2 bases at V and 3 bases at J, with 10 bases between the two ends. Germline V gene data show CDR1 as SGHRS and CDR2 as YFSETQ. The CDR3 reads CASSLEPGTDTQYF. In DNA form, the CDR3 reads TGCGCCAGCAGCTTAGAGCCGGGAACAGATACGCAGTATTTT.

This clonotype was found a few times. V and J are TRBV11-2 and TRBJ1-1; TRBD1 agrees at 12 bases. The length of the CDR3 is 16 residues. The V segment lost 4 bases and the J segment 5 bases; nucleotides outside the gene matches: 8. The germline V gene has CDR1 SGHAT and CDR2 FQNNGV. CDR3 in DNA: TGTGCCAGCAGCTCCCTGGGACAGGGGGCGACGACTGAAGCTTTCTTT. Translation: CASSSLGQGATTEAFF.

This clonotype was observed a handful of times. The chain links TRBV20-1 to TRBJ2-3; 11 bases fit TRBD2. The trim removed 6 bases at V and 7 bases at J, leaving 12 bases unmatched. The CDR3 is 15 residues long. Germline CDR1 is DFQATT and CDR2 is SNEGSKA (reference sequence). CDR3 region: CSATPIAGGTNTQYF. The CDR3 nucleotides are TGCAGTGCAACTCCTATAGCGGGGGGGACGAATACGCAGTATTTT.

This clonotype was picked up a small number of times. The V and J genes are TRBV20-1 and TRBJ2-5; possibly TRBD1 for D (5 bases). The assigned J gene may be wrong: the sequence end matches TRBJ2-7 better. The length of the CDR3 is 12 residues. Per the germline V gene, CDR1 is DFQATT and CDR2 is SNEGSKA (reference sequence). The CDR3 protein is CSATLGVYEQYF. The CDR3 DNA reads TGCAGTGCTACCCTAGGGGTCTACGAGCAGTACTTC.

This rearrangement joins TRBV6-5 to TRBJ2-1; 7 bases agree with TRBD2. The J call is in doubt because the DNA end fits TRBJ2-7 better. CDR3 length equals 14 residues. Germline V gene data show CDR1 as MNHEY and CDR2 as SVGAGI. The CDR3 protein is CASREGGLKDEQYF. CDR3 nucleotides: TGTGCCAGCAGAGAGGGAGGGCTAAAGGATGAGCAGTACTTC.